Presented here are 6 T cell receptor beta chains from one specimen sequenced in a study of T cell repertoires in cytomegalovirus infection. TCRdb re-called the reads with MiXCR, one entry per CDR3 protein. The top ten hold roughly 13% of the sample, which has some 940,000 distinct CDR3 sequences, roughly 31% seen once. These receptors have no known antigen. Sequenced here: cultured CD8+ T cells from PBMCs, sampled from culture after CMV antigen stimulation. The receptor source for this set is a human donor in good health (CMV status not recorded). Some clones in this sample may be carry-over from other donors' samples.

The V gene is TRBV20-1, the J gene TRBJ1-1; TRBD1 agrees at 7 bases. The germline V gene encodes CDR1 DFQATT and CDR2 SNEGSKA (reference sequence). The junction had 9 bases not matched to a gene; V was cut back by 4 bases and J by 1 base. The CDR3 loop spans 15 amino acids. CDR3 residues: CSATLPGQRNTEAFF. CDR3 DNA: TGCAGTGCTACGCTACCGGGACAGCGGAACACTGAAGCTTTCTTT.

V usage is TRBV19 and J usage is TRBJ1-5; 7 bases line up with TRBD1. This CDR3 is 14 amino acids long. The germline CDR1 and CDR2 sequences are LNHDA and SQIVND (reference sequence). The J segment lost 4 bases and the V segment lost 7 bases, leaving 7 bases of the junction unmatched. CDR3 sequence (DNA): TGTGCCAGTACCCCGTGGACAGGAAATCAGCCCCAGCATTTT. Translating it yields CASTPWTGNQPQHF.

This rearrangement joins TRBV12-3 or TRBV12-4 to TRBJ2-5; 7 bases are a match to TRBD1. The J segment lost 1 base and the V segment lost 6 bases, leaving 5 bases of the junction unmatched. This CDR3 contains 14 residues. The CDR3 is CASSTGDLQETQYF. The CDR3 nucleotides read TGTGCCAGCAGCACAGGGGACCTCCAAGAGACCCAGTACTTC.

Concerning this clonotype itself: One end of the junction does not line up with germline, which may come from a read error. The chain links TRBV11-3 to TRBJ2-2, with TRBD2 matching 11 bases. Per germline, CDR1 SGHNT and CDR2 YENEEA. The CDR3 spans 17 residues. CDR3: CVSSSTSGGPGTGELFF. DNA for the CDR3: TGTGTCAGCAGCTCCACTAGCGGGGGCCCCGGCACCGGGGAGCTGTTTTTT.

The chain employs TRBV10-2 and TRBJ1-5; D gene unclear. Trimming left V 10 bases short and J 0 bases short, with 13 bases between. This CDR3 has 14 residues. Germline loops: CDR1 WSHSY, CDR2 SAAADI. The CDR3 DNA follows: TGCGCCACCTCCTCAGGATATAGCAATCAGCCCCAGCATTTT. It codes for CATSSGYSNQPQHF.

Remarks on this clonotype: An end of the junction does not agree with germline; a read error may underlie this. J is TRBJ2-1 and V is TRBV18; TRBD1 aligns across 7 bases. CDR3 size: 15 residues. The germline CDR1 and CDR2 sequences are KGHSH and LQKENI. The CDR3 bases are TGTGTCAGCTCACCACGAGGGGGCCCAAACAATGAGCAGTTCTTC. Protein sequence: CVSSPRGGPNNEQFF.